This T cell receptor (beta chain) was captured in a study of blood T cell repertoires in COVID-19. Study context: PBMCs, B-cell-depleted T cells, or T cells provided the cDNA or gDNA that made up the material.

The CDR3 loop spans 16 amino acids. Germline-derived CDR1 and CDR2 are LNHDA and SQIVND (reference sequence). Between the trimmed V and J ends, which lost 8 bases and 7 bases, there was a span of 26 bases. Source study methods: By means of reference gene primer amplification, nucleated cell counts were estimated. The method was immunoSEQ multiplex PCR; TCRdb's version includes in-frame clones alone and lacks a portion of them. V, J and clone size are taken as reported in that table, and D and trimming were inferred from the DNA itself. Among tens of thousands of clones listed, under 80% were seen once.

This TCR derives from a human donor in a cohort sampled during active COVID-19. The V gene is TRBV19, the J gene TRBJ2-5, with D perhaps matching TRBD1 (5 bases). Material for sequencing was peripheral blood. In DNA form, the CDR3 reads TGTGCCAGTGCCCGACTTGGAGACAGAATCGCCGGGACCCAGTACTTC. It codes for CASARLGDRIAGTQYF.